The subject of this entry is one T cell receptor (beta chain). This record belongs to a study of blood T cell repertoires in COVID-19. Study at large: Italy, Spain and the United States were the sources of the convalescent and acute COVID-19 samples. Sources were T cells, B-cell-depleted T cells, or PBMCs; the material itself was cDNA or gDNA.

There are 13 residues in the CDR3. The V and J ends lost 1 base and 6 bases respectively, with 9 bases between them. CDR1 is SGHNT, CDR2 YYREEE, per germline (reference sequence). Original methodology: By means of reference gene primer amplification, nucleated cell counts were estimated. Method: immunoSEQ multiplex PCR; TCRdb's copy keeps in-frame clones and lacks some. That table is the source of V, J and clone size, and D and trimming were worked out from the DNA. This table holds 200,000 to 250,000 clones, approximately 80% found once. This chain links TRBV5-4 with TRBJ2-3, with D perhaps matching TRBD1 (5 bases). The sequence was collected from a young man who had recovered from COVID-19. The source material was peripheral blood. The chain's CDR3 is CASSLWGGDTQYF. The CDR3 nucleotides read TGTGCCAGCAGCTTGTGGGGCGGCGATACGCAGTATTTT.